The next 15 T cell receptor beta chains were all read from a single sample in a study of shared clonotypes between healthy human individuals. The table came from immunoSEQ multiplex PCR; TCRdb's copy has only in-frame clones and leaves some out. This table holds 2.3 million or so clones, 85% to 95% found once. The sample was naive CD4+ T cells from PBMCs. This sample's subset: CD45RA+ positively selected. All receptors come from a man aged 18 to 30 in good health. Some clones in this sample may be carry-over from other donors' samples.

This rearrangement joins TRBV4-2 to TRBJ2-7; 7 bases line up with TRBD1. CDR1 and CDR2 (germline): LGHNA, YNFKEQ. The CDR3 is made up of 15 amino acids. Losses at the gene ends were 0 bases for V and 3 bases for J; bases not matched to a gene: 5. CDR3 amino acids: CASSQDLDRIYEQYF. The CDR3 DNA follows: TGTGCCAGCAGCCAAGATCTGGACAGGATCTACGAGCAGTACTTC.

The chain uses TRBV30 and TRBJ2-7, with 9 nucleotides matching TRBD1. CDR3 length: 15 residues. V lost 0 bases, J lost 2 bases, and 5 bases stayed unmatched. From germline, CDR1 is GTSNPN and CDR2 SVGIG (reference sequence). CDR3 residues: CAWSVPGQGTYEQYF. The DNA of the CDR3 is TGTGCCTGGAGTGTACCGGGACAGGGAACCTACGAGCAGTACTTC.

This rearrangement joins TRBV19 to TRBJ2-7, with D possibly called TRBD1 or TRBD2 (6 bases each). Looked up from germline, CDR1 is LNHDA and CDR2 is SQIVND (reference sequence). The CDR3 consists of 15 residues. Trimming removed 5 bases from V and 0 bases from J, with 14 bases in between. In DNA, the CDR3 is TGTGCCAGTAGTTCCGGGGGCGGGATCTCCTACGAGCAGTACTTC. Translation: CASSSGGGISYEQYF.

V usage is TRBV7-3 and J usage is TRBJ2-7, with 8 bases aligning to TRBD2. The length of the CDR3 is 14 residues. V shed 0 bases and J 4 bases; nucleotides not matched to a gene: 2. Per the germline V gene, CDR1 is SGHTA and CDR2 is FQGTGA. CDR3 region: CASSLTAGAYEQYF. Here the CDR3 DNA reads TGTGCCAGCAGCTTAACAGCGGGAGCTTACGAGCAGTACTTC.

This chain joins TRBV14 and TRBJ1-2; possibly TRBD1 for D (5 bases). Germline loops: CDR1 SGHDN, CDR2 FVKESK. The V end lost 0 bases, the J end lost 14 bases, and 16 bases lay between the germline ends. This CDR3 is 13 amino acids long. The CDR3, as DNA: TGTGCCAGCAGCCAAGACCTTCGGGGGTTTGTAACCTTC. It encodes CASSQDLRGFVTF.

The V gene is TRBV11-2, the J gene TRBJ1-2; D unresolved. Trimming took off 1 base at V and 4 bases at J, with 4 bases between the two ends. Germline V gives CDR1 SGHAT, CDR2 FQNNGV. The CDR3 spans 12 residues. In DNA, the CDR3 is TGTGCCAGCAGCTTAGTCGGCTATGGCTACACCTTC. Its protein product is CASSLVGYGYTF.

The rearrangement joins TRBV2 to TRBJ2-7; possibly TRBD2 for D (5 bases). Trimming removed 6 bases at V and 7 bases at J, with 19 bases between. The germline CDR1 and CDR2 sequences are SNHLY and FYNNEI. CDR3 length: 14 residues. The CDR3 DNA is TGTGCCAGCAGGGTGTCGTCACCTAGAGGGGAGCAGTACTTC. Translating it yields CASRVSSPRGEQYF.

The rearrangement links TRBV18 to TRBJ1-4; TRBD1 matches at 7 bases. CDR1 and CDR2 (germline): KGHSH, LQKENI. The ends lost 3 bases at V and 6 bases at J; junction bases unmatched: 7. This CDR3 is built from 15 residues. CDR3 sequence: CASSPNRGSDEKLFF. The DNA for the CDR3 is TGTGCCAGCTCACCCAACAGGGGTTCTGATGAAAAACTGTTTTTT.

The CDR3 DNA is TGCGCCAGCAGCCAAGATGGCGGGGCCCCTGAAGCTTTCTTT. This encodes CASSQDGGAPEAFF. The chain uses TRBV4-3 and TRBJ1-1, with D perhaps TRBD1 (5 bases). The CDR3 runs 14 residues. V lost 0 bases and J 6 bases, leaving 11 bases between the germline ends. Germline V gene sequence: CDR1 LGHNA, CDR2 YSLEER.

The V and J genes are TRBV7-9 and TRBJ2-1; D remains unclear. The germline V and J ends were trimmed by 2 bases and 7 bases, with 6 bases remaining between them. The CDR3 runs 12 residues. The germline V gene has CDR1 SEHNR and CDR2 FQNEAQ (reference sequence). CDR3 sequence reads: CASSLLKNEQFF. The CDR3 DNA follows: TGTGCCAGCAGCTTATTGAAAAATGAGCAGTTCTTC.

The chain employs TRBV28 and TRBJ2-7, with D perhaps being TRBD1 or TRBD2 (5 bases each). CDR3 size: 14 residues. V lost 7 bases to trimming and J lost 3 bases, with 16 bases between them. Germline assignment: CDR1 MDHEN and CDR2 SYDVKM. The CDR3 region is CASKPQGPYYEQYF. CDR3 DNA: TGTGCCAGCAAACCGCAGGGACCCTACTACGAGCAGTACTTC.

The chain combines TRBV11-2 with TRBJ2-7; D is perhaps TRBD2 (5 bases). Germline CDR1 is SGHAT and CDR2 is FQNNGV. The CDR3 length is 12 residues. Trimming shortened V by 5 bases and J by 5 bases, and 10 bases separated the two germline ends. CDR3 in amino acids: CASSLNGNEQYF. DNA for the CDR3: TGTGCCAGCAGCCTTAACGGGAACGAGCAGTACTTC.

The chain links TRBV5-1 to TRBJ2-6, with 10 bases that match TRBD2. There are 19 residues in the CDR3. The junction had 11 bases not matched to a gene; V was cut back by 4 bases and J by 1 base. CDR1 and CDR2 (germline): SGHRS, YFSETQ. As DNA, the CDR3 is TGCGCCAGCAGCATTGGACTAGCGGTCTGGAGGTCTGGGGCCAACGTCCTGACTTTC. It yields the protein CASSIGLAVWRSGANVLTF.

Here the CDR3 reads CASRRSAGEIAGNTIYF. CDR3 nucleotides: TGTGCCAGTCGTCGTAGCGCAGGGGAAATTGCTGGAAACACCATATATTTT. The rearrangement links TRBV19 to TRBJ1-3, with D perhaps matching TRBD1 (6 bases). Trimming pared 8 bases from V and 2 bases from J, leaving 22 bases between. The CDR3 is 17 amino acids. Germline CDR1 reads LNHDA; CDR2 reads SQIVND (reference sequence).

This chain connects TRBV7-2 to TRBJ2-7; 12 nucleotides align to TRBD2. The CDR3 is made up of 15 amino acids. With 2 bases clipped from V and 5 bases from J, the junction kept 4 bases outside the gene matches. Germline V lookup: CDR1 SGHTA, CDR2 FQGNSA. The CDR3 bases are TGTGCCAGCAGCTTAAGACTAGCGGGAGTGGACGAGCAGTACTTC. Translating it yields CASSLRLAGVDEQYF.